The 23 T cell receptor beta chains listed next were all sequenced from one sample in a study of technical replicates of blood from several donors. Repertoires were generated with immunoSEQ multiplex PCR, while TCRdb's copy carries only in-frame clones and drops some. The table includes around 100,000 clones, around 96% detected once. The sequencing sample was made of T cells isolated from PBMCs. These receptors were taken from a human donor in good health.

This chain links TRBV7-3 with TRBJ1-2, with a tentative D call TRBD1 (6 bases). CDR1 is SGHTA, CDR2 FQGTGA, per germline. V lost 0 bases, J lost 8 bases, and 10 bases lay in between. CDR3 length equals 13 residues. CDR3 residues: CASSLTGGGGYTF. The CDR3 DNA follows: TGTGCCAGCAGCTTAACTGGGGGCGGCGGCTACACCTTC.

Concerning this clone itself: The junction and the germline gene differ at one end; a read error may be behind it. The rearrangement links TRBV10-3 to TRBJ2-2, with 10 bases fitting TRBD1. Germline V gene sequence: CDR1 ENHRY, CDR2 SYGVKD. This CDR3 has 15 residues. The CDR3 DNA sequence: TGTGCCATAAGTGCCGGGACAGGGGAATCCGGGGAGCTGTTTTTT. Protein: CAISAGTGESGELFF.

This clone was counted only a few times. This rearrangement joins TRBV9 to TRBJ1-1; D possibly corresponds to TRBD1 (5 bases). Germline values: CDR1 SGDLS, CDR2 YYNGEE. The CDR3 spans 15 residues. Trimming removed 4 bases at V and 0 bases at J, with 13 bases between. Here the CDR3 DNA reads TGTGCCAGCAGCTCTACGACAGATATGAACACTGAAGCTTTCTTT. Amino acids: CASSSTTDMNTEAFF.

The chain recombines TRBV6-1 with TRBJ1-2; TRBD1 matches 7 bases. CDR1 is MNHNS and CDR2 is SASEGT in the germline V gene. After removal of 1 base from V and 7 bases from J, the junction contained 9 bases not matched to a gene. The CDR3 totals 15 residues. The CDR3 DNA is TGTGCCAGCAGTGAAGGTCGGGACAGATATAGTGGCTACACCTTC. Translation: CASSEGRDRYSGYTF.

The rearrangement joins TRBV4-1 to TRBJ2-7; TRBD1 agrees at 9 bases. V gave up 3 bases and J gave up 3 bases; unmatched junction bases: 15. The CDR3 is made up of 18 amino acids. CDR1 is MGHRA, CDR2 YSYEKL, per germline. The CDR3 reads CASSHTLRDRALNYEQYF. The CDR3 nucleotides read TGCGCCAGCAGCCACACCTTACGGGACAGGGCCCTAAACTACGAGCAGTACTTC.

This chain uses TRBV7-2 with TRBJ1-2; a possible D gene is TRBD1 (5 bases). Germline CDR1 is SGHTA and CDR2 is FQGNSA. V gave up 5 bases and J gave up 4 bases, with 14 bases separating them. CDR3 length equals 14 residues. CDR3 sequence reads: CASSLRQTAYGYTF. CDR3 sequence (DNA): TGTGCCAGCAGCCTCCGACAGACGGCCTATGGCTACACCTTC.

V is TRBV7-3 and J is TRBJ2-3, with 7 bases identical to TRBD2. CDR3 length: 17 amino acids. Germline V CDR1 and CDR2: SGHTA, FQGTGA. Trimming removed 2 bases from V and 0 bases from J; junction bases left unmatched: 8. The CDR3 loop is CASSLGGGIGSTDTQYF. In DNA form, the CDR3 reads TGTGCCAGCAGCTTAGGGGGGGGTATCGGGAGCACAGATACGCAGTATTTT.

The rearrangement uses TRBV9 and TRBJ2-7; 9 bases align to TRBD1. CDR3 length: 16 residues. V shed 3 bases and J 5 bases; nucleotides not matched to a gene: 12. Germline CDR1 is SGDLS and CDR2 is YYNGEE. This CDR3 reads CASSANLRDRVNEQYF. DNA for the CDR3: TGTGCCAGCAGCGCCAACCTCCGGGACAGGGTCAACGAGCAGTACTTC.

The genes are TRBV28 and TRBJ2-5; D gene ambiguous. The CDR3 covers 13 residues. The V gene's germline CDR1 is MDHEN and CDR2 SYDVKM. V was trimmed by 6 bases and J by 5 bases, leaving 13 bases between them. For the CDR3, the DNA is TGTGCCAGCAGCCCCCATCTAACCGAGACCCAGTACTTC. Translated: CASSPHLTETQYF.

V and J are TRBV5-1 and TRBJ2-2; D possibly corresponds to TRBD2 (6 bases). From germline, CDR1 is SGHRS and CDR2 YFSETQ. V was shortened by 3 bases and J by 4 bases, with 10 bases between the two germline ends. CDR3 length equals 14 residues. CDR3 DNA: TGCGCCAGCAGCTCAGGCGGGACCACCGGGGAGCTGTTTTTT. Its translation: CASSSGGTTGELFF.

The chain joins TRBV11-1 to TRBJ1-2; 9 bases map to TRBD1. Germline lookup yields CDR1 SGHAT and CDR2 FQDESV (reference sequence). V shed 4 bases and J 5 bases; nucleotides not matched to a gene: 5. The CDR3 is 14 amino acids. CDR3 region: CASSSPGQGYGYTF. DNA for the CDR3: TGTGCCAGCAGCTCGCCGGGACAGGGTTATGGCTACACCTTC.

This clone has just a few counts. This chain uses TRBV7-3 with TRBJ2-1; 8 bases fit TRBD1. Germline assignment: CDR1 SGHTA and CDR2 FQGTGA. The CDR3 covers 14 residues. V dropped 5 bases and J dropped 6; count of bases not matched to a gene: 6. The CDR3, as DNA: TGTGCCAGCAGCCGGACAGGGCTCTTCAATGAGCAGTTCTTC. Translating it yields CASSRTGLFNEQFF.

J is TRBJ2-7 and V is TRBV10-2; 7 positions agree with TRBD1. CDR1 and CDR2 (germline): WSHSY, SAAADI. V gave up 2 bases and J gave up 5 bases; unmatched junction bases: 3. This CDR3 spans 13 amino acids. CDR3 bases: TGCGCCAGCAGTGAGCAGGGGGTGGACGAGCAGTACTTC. Translation: CASSEQGVDEQYF.

The rearrangement uses TRBV10-3 and TRBJ2-1, with 11 positions matching TRBD2. CDR1 ENHRY and CDR2 SYGVKD come from the germline V gene. The CDR3 spans 15 residues. The trim removed 4 bases at V and 9 bases at J, leaving 8 bases unmatched. The CDR3 DNA is TGTGCCATCAGTGTAAATGGTAGCGGGAGGGGTGAGCAGTTCTTC. Encoded protein: CAISVNGSGRGEQFF.

The rearrangement joins TRBV5-1 to TRBJ2-7; TRBD1 aligns across 7 bases. V shed 4 bases, J shed 5 bases, and the junction held 9 bases outside the gene matches. The CDR3 consists of 14 residues. In germline, CDR1 is SGHRS, CDR2 YFSETQ. The CDR3, as DNA: TGCGCCAGCAGCCAAAGGGGGCGCTTAGACGAGCAGTACTTC. Translated, it gives CASSQRGRLDEQYF.

This clone was seen a single time. The chain employs TRBV27 and TRBJ2-5; TRBD2 matches 11 bases. After removal of 3 bases from V and 4 bases from J, the junction contained 10 bases not matched to a gene. Per the germline V gene, CDR1 is MNHEY and CDR2 is SMNVEV (reference sequence). The CDR3 totals 17 residues. The CDR3 region is CASSLGTSGPRGETQYF. DNA of the CDR3: TGTGCCAGCAGTTTGGGGACTAGCGGACCTCGGGGAGAGACCCAGTACTTC.

The chain combines TRBV5-6 with TRBJ2-1; D is ambiguous. Trimming cost V 0 bases and J 10 bases, with 8 bases left between them. The CDR3 sequence is 12 residues long. The germline V gene encodes CDR1 SGHDT and CDR2 YYEEEE. The CDR3: CASSLVRLEQFF. Here the CDR3 DNA reads TGTGCCAGCAGCTTGGTGCGCTTAGAGCAGTTCTTC. The whole variable domain, filled in from reference TRBV5-6 and TRBJ2-1, reads DAGVTQSPTHLIKTRGQQVTLRCSPKSGHDTVSWYQQALGQGPQFIFQYYEEEERQRGNFPDRFSGHQFPNYSSELNVNALLLGDSALYLCASSLVRLEQFFGPGTRLTVL.

This chain links TRBV11-2 with TRBJ1-1, with D unresolved. This CDR3 contains 14 residues. Germline CDR1 reads SGHAT; CDR2 reads FQNNGV. V lost 4 bases to trimming and J lost 0 bases, with 9 bases between them. CDR3 sequence reads: CASSYRDLNTEAFF. For the CDR3, the DNA is TGTGCCAGCAGCTATCGAGATTTGAACACTGAAGCTTTCTTT.

The chain recombines TRBV6-1 with TRBJ1-1; the D gene is possibly TRBD1 (5 bases). This CDR3 has 14 amino acids. Germline CDR1 is MNHNS and CDR2 is SASEGT. Trimming cost V 8 bases and J 0 bases, with 13 bases left between them. CDR3 amino acids: CASSFGGMNTEAFF. CDR3 DNA: TGTGCCAGCTCATTCGGGGGGATGAACACTGAAGCTTTCTTT.

The rearrangement joins TRBV7-9 to TRBJ2-7; D gene uncertain. Trimming stripped 4 bases from V and 3 bases from J, with 10 bases between. The CDR3 has 13 amino acids. Germline V lookup: CDR1 SEHNR, CDR2 FQNEAQ (reference sequence). The CDR3 region has the DNA TGTGCCAGCAGCTATGAGACACTCTACGAGCAGTACTTC. Encoded protein: CASSYETLYEQYF.

This chain connects TRBV19 to TRBJ1-2; D ambiguous. The CDR3 extends over 15 amino acids. The V gene lost 3 bases and the J gene lost 0 bases, with 11 bases spanning the gap. Germline CDR1 is LNHDA and CDR2 is SQIVND (reference sequence). The CDR3 region is CASSIEVPSNYGYTF. The CDR3 nucleotides read TGTGCCAGTAGTATTGAGGTTCCTTCTAACTATGGCTACACCTTC. Full variable domain (missing parts from reference TRBV19 and TRBJ1-2): DGGITQSPKYLFRKEGQNVTLSCEQNLNHDAMYWYRQDPGQGLRLIYYSQIVNDFQKGDIAEGYSVSREKKESFPLTVTSAQKNPTAFYLCASSIEVPSNYGYTFGSGTRLTVV.

The V gene is TRBV7-9, the J gene TRBJ1-2, with 8 bases that match TRBD1. Germline V gene data show CDR1 as SEHNR and CDR2 as FQNEAQ (reference sequence). This CDR3 region has 15 residues. V gave up 7 bases and J gave up 3 bases; unmatched junction bases: 10. CDR3 coding DNA: TGTGCCAGCACCCCTCCCAGGGGGCTTCACTATGGCTACACCTTC. Residues: CASTPPRGLHYGYTF.

This rearrangement joins TRBV11-3 to TRBJ2-7; possibly TRBD2 for D (5 bases). CDR3 length: 17 amino acids. Germline CDR1 and CDR2: SGHNT and YENEEA. V was trimmed by 0 bases and J by 0 bases, leaving 15 bases between them. The CDR3 loop is CASSLDLWGVSSYEQYF. DNA of the CDR3: TGTGCCAGCAGCTTAGATCTCTGGGGAGTATCCTCCTACGAGCAGTACTTC.